The 32 T cell receptor beta chains below all came from one sample that was sequenced in a study of low-dose radiotherapy and immunotherapy resistance in tumors. Time point given: after trial treatment. Treatment noted: LDRT plus nivolumab, ipilimumab, low-dose cyclophosphamide and aspirin (RACIN trial). TRAV- and TRBV-specific primers were used for first-strand cDNA, which covered alpha and beta chains. PCR amplification of the TCRs was performed with Phusion for about 20 PCR cycles, and it relied on a constant-region primer together with a V-primer adapter. TCRdb re-called the reads with MiXCR, one entry per CDR3 protein. The sample contains 30,000 or so distinct CDR3 sequences, about half of which appear only once. Sequenced here: PBMCs, sampled after low-dose radiotherapy plus immunotherapy. The receptors shown here come from a male donor with gallbladder cancer.

This clonotype appeared many times. The chain links TRBV3-1 to TRBJ2-2; D perhaps matches TRBD2 (6 bases). There are 13 residues in the CDR3. Germline assignment: CDR1 LGHDT and CDR2 YNNKEL (reference sequence). Trimming stripped 0 bases from V and 7 bases from J, with 6 bases between. The CDR3 spells CASSQEDYGELFF. As DNA, the CDR3 is TGTGCCAGCAGCCAAGAGGACTACGGGGAGCTGTTTTTT.

The V call is TRBV29-1, the J call TRBJ1-1; D not certain. The CDR3 runs 10 residues. The germline V gene has CDR1 SQVTM and CDR2 ANQGSEA. V was trimmed by 6 bases and J by 1 base, leaving 3 bases between them. The CDR3 DNA follows: TGCAGCGTGAGGAACACTGAAGCTTTCTTT. This codes for CSVRNTEAFF.

The genes are TRBV29-1 and TRBJ2-5; 7 positions match TRBD2. Germline loops: CDR1 SQVTM, CDR2 ANQGSEA. CDR3 size: 11 residues. V gave up 6 bases and J gave up 10 bases; unmatched junction bases: 8. CDR3 coding DNA: TGCAGCGTCCGACAGACGGGGGGCCAGTACTTC. Translating it yields CSVRQTGGQYF.

This clonotype was detected ten times or more. In DNA, the CDR3 is TGTGCCAGCAGCTTAGGGTTGTCGGGGGCATCATACAATGAGCAGTTCTTC. This codes for CASSLGLSGASYNEQFF. This sequence joins TRBV7-2 and TRBJ2-1; D is perhaps TRBD1 or TRBD2 (6 bases each). The CDR3 loop spans 17 amino acids. V lost 1 base and J 4 bases, leaving 17 bases between the germline ends. Germline V lookup: CDR1 SGHTA, CDR2 FQGNSA.

The chain joins TRBV20-1 to TRBJ1-1; D unclear. From germline, CDR1 is DFQATT and CDR2 SNEGSKA (reference sequence). Trimming left V 6 bases short and J 5 bases short, with 16 bases between. The CDR3 is 13 residues long. CDR3 loop: CSALREPRTEAFF. CDR3 coding DNA: TGCAGTGCCCTGAGGGAACCGCGGACTGAAGCTTTCTTT.

The CDR3 protein is CASTLTNTGELFF. The CDR3 DNA reads TGTGCCAGCACCTTAACGAACACCGGGGAGCTGTTTTTT. The chain links TRBV28 to TRBJ2-2; D unresolved. Between the trimmed V and J ends, which lost 7 bases and 0 bases, there was a span of 6 bases. CDR3 length equals 13 residues. Germline values: CDR1 MDHEN, CDR2 SYDVKM.

This clonotype appeared many times. This chain connects TRBV20-1 to TRBJ2-7; 11 bases are a match to TRBD1. CDR3 length equals 14 residues. Germline V gene lookup returns CDR1 DFQATT and CDR2 SNEGSKA (reference sequence). Trimming cost V 3 bases and J 4 bases; bases outside gene matches: 5. The CDR3 region has the DNA TGCAGTGCTAGCGCGGACAGGGGGCCTTACGAGCAGTACTTC. The encoded protein is CSASADRGPYEQYF.

In its sample, this clonotype was seen a few times. A far larger clone differs by one base, so this is likely a read error. The J gene is TRBJ2-7, the V gene TRBV6-2 or TRBV6-3; D is unclear. The CDR3 extends over 15 amino acids. Looked up from germline, CDR1 is MNHEY and CDR2 is SVGEGT. Trimming shortened V by 5 bases and J by 7 bases, and 21 bases separated the two germline ends. The CDR3 here is CASSVESLSYNEQYF. The CDR3 DNA reads as TGTGCCAGCAGTGTCGAAAGTCTCTCCTACAATGAGCAGTACTTC.

The genes are TRBV6-2 or TRBV6-3 and TRBJ2-7; D might be TRBD1 or TRBD2, each matching 5 bases. Germline V gene sequence: CDR1 MNHEY, CDR2 SVGEGT. CDR3 length: 14 amino acids. V was clipped by 6 bases and J by 2 bases, with 14 bases between them. CDR3 amino acids: CASRGDGVAYEQYF. The CDR3 DNA reads TGTGCCAGCAGAGGGGACGGCGTCGCCTACGAGCAGTACTTC.

The V gene is TRBV6-2 or TRBV6-3, the J gene TRBJ2-1, with 7 bases fitting TRBD2. Germline CDR1 reads MNHEY; CDR2 reads SVGEGT. The CDR3 is 16 amino acids. J lost 0 bases, V lost 7 bases, and 9 bases had no gene match. CDR3 in amino acids: CASTTWGGSSYNEQFF. The CDR3 DNA reads as TGTGCCAGCACCACTTGGGGGGGGAGCTCCTACAATGAGCAGTTCTTC.

The gene calls are TRBV7-9 and TRBJ2-1; 10 bases are shared with TRBD2. Per germline, CDR1 SEHNR and CDR2 FQNEAQ (reference sequence). J lost 10 bases, V lost 6 bases, and 9 bases had no gene match. The CDR3 has 14 residues. CDR3 DNA: TGTGCCAGCAGGGCGCTAGCGGGAGCTGGAGAGCAGTTCTTC. Its translation: CASRALAGAGEQFF.

The chain has TRBV3-1 and TRBJ1-6; no definite D call. Per germline, CDR1 LGHDT and CDR2 YNNKEL (reference sequence). The CDR3 has 14 residues. Trimming shortened V by 2 bases and J by 0 bases, and 2 bases separated the two germline ends. The CDR3 loop reads CASSQRSYNSPLHF. In DNA, the CDR3 is TGTGCCAGCAGCCAACGCTCCTATAATTCACCCCTCCACTTT.

The chain uses TRBV6-1 and TRBJ2-6, with D possibly being TRBD2 (5 bases). V was pared by 5 bases and J by 1 base, with 24 bases between. This CDR3 has 20 residues. Germline V CDR1 and CDR2: MNHNS, SASEGT. CDR3 in DNA: TGTGCCAGCAGTTACTCGATCGGTTCGGGATGGATTTCTGGGGCCAACGTCCTGACTTTC. It translates to CASSYSIGSGWISGANVLTF.

Note on this clonotype: This is likely an artifact of a read error, given a far larger clone one base away. The chain is built from TRBV4-1 and TRBJ2-1; 7 bases match TRBD1. Germline-derived CDR1 and CDR2 are MGHRA and YSYEKL. J gave up 10 bases and V 5 bases, and 11 bases lay outside the gene matches. This CDR3 is built from 14 residues. The CDR3 nucleotides read TGCGCCAGCAGCGCTGGAAGACAGGGCTACGAGCAGTTCTTC. Amino acids: CASSAGRQGYEQFF.

Sample share makes this clonotype medium-sized. The chain combines TRBV7-9 with TRBJ2-7; the D gene is possibly TRBD1 (6 bases). This CDR3 comprises 14 residues. The germline V gene encodes CDR1 SEHNR and CDR2 FQNEAQ (reference sequence). The germline V and J ends were trimmed by 5 bases and 2 bases, with 13 bases remaining between them. The CDR3, as DNA: TGTGCCAGCAGCCAAGGGCAGGGGCCCTACGAGCAGTACTTC. Translating it yields CASSQGQGPYEQYF.

Comment on this clonotype: A far larger clone is a single base away, which makes a read error likely. V gene TRBV7-9 combines with J gene TRBJ2-3, with TRBD2 as a possible D gene (5 bases). This CDR3 comprises 11 residues. Germline loops: CDR1 SEHNR, CDR2 FQNEAQ (reference sequence). CDR3 amino acids: CAISLADTQYF. In DNA, the CDR3 is TGTGCCATCAGCTTAGCGGATACGCAGTATTTT.

The rearrangement joins TRBV28 to TRBJ2-7; D remains unclear. Looked up from germline, CDR1 is MDHEN and CDR2 is SYDVKM. V lost 4 bases and J 2 bases, leaving 12 bases between the germline ends. CDR3 length equals 14 residues. CDR3 amino acids: CASSSPPETYEQYF. The CDR3 DNA reads as TGTGCCAGCAGTTCACCTCCCGAGACCTACGAGCAGTACTTC.

This clonotype was seen many times. The rearrangement links TRBV7-2 to TRBJ2-3, with D perhaps TRBD2 (6 bases). The germline gives CDR1 SGHTA, CDR2 FQGNSA. The CDR3 is made up of 15 amino acids. Trimming pared 5 bases from V and 2 bases from J, leaving 14 bases between. CDR3 DNA: TGTGCCAGCAGCCCCACTAGCTTTTTCACAGATACGCAGTATTTT. It translates to CASSPTSFFTDTQYF.

The chain links TRBV4-3 to TRBJ2-3; 12 bases line up with TRBD2. V trimming: 0 bases; J trimming: 4 bases; junction bases outside the gene matches: 5. Germline V CDR1 and CDR2: LGHNA, YSLEER. This CDR3 is built from 17 residues. The CDR3 is CASSQDPSGGVADTQYF. In nucleotides, the CDR3 is TGCGCCAGCAGCCAAGACCCTAGCGGGGGGGTGGCAGATACGCAGTATTTT.

This clonotype came up many times. CDR3 in DNA: TGTGCCAGCAGCCAAGATCAGGAGAGCTCCTACGAGCAGTACTTC. This encodes CASSQDQESSYEQYF. The V gene is TRBV4-2, the J gene TRBJ2-7; D remains unclear. CDR1 is LGHNA, CDR2 YNFKEQ, per germline. Trimming took off 0 bases at V and 0 bases at J, with 9 bases between the two ends. The CDR3 loop spans 15 amino acids.

The V and J genes are TRBV28 and TRBJ2-7; D might be TRBD2 (6 bases). This CDR3 contains 12 residues. Between the trimmed V and J ends, which lost 5 bases and 6 bases, there was a span of 11 bases. The germline V gene encodes CDR1 MDHEN and CDR2 SYDVKM. The CDR3 protein is CASSGGVTEQYF. As DNA, the CDR3 is TGTGCCAGCAGTGGCGGGGTTACCGAGCAGTACTTC.

CDR3 loop: CAAPGGGREKLFF. DNA of the CDR3: TGTGCCGCCCCGGGGGGAGGGCGTGAAAAACTGTTTTTT. This chain joins TRBV10-3 and TRBJ1-4; the D gene is possibly TRBD1 (5 bases). The CDR3 loop spans 13 amino acids. V lost 11 bases and J lost 7, with 17 bases in between. Germline values: CDR1 ENHRY, CDR2 SYGVKD.

J is TRBJ2-2 and V is TRBV29-1; 9 bases align to TRBD2. Germline values: CDR1 SQVTM, CDR2 ANQGSEA. The trim removed 4 bases at V and 14 bases at J, leaving 14 bases unmatched. This CDR3 spans 14 amino acids. The CDR3 here is CSVATLAGGVALFF. The CDR3 bases are TGCAGCGTTGCTACCCTCGCGGGAGGGGTTGCACTGTTTTTT.

This clonotype was seen many times. This chain uses TRBV7-9 with TRBJ1-3; unclear D gene. The CDR3 runs to 16 residues. V lost 6 bases to trimming and J lost 0 bases, with 15 bases between them. Germline assignment: CDR1 SEHNR and CDR2 FQNEAQ (reference sequence). The CDR3 here is CASSREGLTSGNTIYF. The CDR3 region has the DNA TGTGCCAGCAGTCGAGAAGGACTCACCTCTGGAAACACCATATATTTT.

This clonotype was counted many times. This rearrangement joins TRBV9 to TRBJ2-2, with D perhaps assigned TRBD1 or TRBD2 (5 bases each). The CDR3 length is 16 residues. Germline CDR1 SGDLS, CDR2 YYNGEE. The V gene lost 0 bases and the J gene lost 6 bases, with 15 bases spanning the gap. CDR3 bases: TGTGCCAGCAGCGTAGCTCTGAGTCGGGGCGCCGGGGAGCTGTTTTTT. Protein sequence: CASSVALSRGAGELFF.

The chain recombines TRBV19 with TRBJ2-5; D may be TRBD2 (6 bases). Germline V gives CDR1 LNHDA, CDR2 SQIVND (reference sequence). Between the trimmed V and J ends, which lost 6 bases and 1 base, there was a span of 15 bases. The CDR3 is made up of 15 amino acids. The CDR3 sequence is CASRKGLHTQETQYF. The CDR3 DNA sequence: TGTGCCAGTAGAAAGGGACTGCACACCCAAGAGACCCAGTACTTC. The variable domain in full, completed from reference TRBV19 and TRBJ2-5, reads DGGITQSPKYLFRKEGQNVTLSCEQNLNHDAMYWYRQDPGQGLRLIYYSQIVNDFQKGDIAEGYSVSREKKESFPLTVTSAQKNPTAFYLCASRKGLHTQETQYFGPGTRLLVL.

V gene TRBV6-2 or TRBV6-3 combines with J gene TRBJ2-3; TRBD1 might be the D (5 bases). Germline V gives CDR1 MNHEY, CDR2 SVGEGT. The CDR3 spans 14 residues. The ends were cut back, 6 bases at V and 3 bases at J, with 13 bases in the middle. CDR3 coding DNA: TGTGCCAGCAGCCGATTAGGGGCGACAGATACGCAGTATTTT. Translation: CASSRLGATDTQYF.

This chain links TRBV12-3 or TRBV12-4 with TRBJ1-3, with unresolved D. This CDR3 comprises 14 residues. V was trimmed by 8 bases and J by 0 bases, leaving 11 bases between them. CDR3 in amino acids: CASLHTHSGNTIYF. CDR3 coding DNA: TGTGCCAGCTTACACACACACTCTGGAAACACCATATATTTT.

This clonotype is medium-sized by share. The V call is TRBV5-4, the J call TRBJ2-2; a possible D gene is TRBD2 (6 bases). With 1 base removed from V and 3 bases from J, the gap between germline ends came to 10 bases. The V gene's germline CDR1 is SGHNT and CDR2 YYREEE (reference sequence). The CDR3 has 15 residues. The CDR3 is CASSLTSRYTGELFF. Written as DNA, the CDR3 is TGTGCCAGCAGCTTGACTAGCCGGTACACCGGGGAGCTGTTTTTT.

The V call is TRBV14, the J call TRBJ2-1; TRBD2 is a possible D gene (5 bases). The length of the CDR3 is 16 residues. Trimming shortened V by 0 bases and J by 8 bases, and 17 bases separated the two germline ends. Germline CDR1 SGHDN, CDR2 FVKESK. CDR3 coding DNA: TGTGCCAGCAGCCAAGATCGGGGTAGCACAAGCGATGAGCAGTTCTTC. Its translation: CASSQDRGSTSDEQFF.

This rearrangement joins TRBV4-3 to TRBJ1-2; D gene uncertain. Trimming left V 1 base short and J 0 bases short, with 9 bases between. CDR3 size: 15 residues. Germline V gene lookup returns CDR1 LGHNA and CDR2 YSLEER. In DNA form, the CDR3 reads TGCGCCAGCAGCCAAGTCCCCCCGACTAACTATGGCTACACCTTC. This encodes CASSQVPPTNYGYTF.

This clonotype occurred a few times. The chain employs TRBV5-6 and TRBJ1-2; no reliable D call. Between the trimmed V and J ends, which lost 2 bases and 0 bases, there was a span of 20 bases. The CDR3 covers 18 residues. CDR1 is SGHDT and CDR2 is YYEEEE in the germline V gene. CDR3 protein: CASSLFRAAYLANYGYTF. CDR3 coding DNA: TGTGCCAGCAGCTTATTCCGGGCAGCTTACTTAGCTAACTATGGCTACACCTTC.